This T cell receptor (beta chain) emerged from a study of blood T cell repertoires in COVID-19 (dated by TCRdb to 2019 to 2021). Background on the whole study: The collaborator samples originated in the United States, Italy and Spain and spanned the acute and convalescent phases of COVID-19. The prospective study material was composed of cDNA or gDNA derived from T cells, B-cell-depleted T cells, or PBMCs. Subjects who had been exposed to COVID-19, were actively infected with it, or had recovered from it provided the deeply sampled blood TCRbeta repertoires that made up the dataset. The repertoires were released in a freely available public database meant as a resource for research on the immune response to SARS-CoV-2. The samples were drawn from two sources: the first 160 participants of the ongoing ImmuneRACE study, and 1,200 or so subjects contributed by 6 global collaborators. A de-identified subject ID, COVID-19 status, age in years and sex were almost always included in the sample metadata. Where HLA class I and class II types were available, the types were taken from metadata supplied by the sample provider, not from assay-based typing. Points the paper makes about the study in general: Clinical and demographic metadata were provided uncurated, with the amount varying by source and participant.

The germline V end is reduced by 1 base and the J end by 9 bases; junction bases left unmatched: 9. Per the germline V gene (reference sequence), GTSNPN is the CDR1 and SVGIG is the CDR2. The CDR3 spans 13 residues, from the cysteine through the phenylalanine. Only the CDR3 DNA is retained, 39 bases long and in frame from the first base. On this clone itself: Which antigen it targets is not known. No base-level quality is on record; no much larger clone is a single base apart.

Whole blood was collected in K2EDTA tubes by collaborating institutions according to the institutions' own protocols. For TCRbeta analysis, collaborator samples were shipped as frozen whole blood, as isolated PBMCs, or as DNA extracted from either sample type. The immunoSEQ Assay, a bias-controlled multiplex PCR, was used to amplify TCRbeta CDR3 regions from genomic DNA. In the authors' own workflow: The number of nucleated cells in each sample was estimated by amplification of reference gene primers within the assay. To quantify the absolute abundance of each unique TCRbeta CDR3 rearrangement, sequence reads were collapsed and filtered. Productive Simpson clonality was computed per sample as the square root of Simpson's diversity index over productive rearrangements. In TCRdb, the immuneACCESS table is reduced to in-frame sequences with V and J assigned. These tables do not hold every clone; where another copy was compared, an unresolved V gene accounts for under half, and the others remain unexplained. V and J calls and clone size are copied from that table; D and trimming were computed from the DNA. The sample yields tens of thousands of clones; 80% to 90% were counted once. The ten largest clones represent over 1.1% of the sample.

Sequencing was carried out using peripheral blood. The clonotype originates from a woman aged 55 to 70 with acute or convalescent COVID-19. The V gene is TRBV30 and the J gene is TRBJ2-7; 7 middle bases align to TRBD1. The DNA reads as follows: TGTGCCTGGAGTGAGGGGACAGCCGCTCGGCAGTACTTC. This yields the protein CAWSEGTAARQYF.